This T cell receptor beta chain was sequenced in a study of neurological immune-mediated disorders. TCRdb fed the 5' RACE reads into MiXCR, producing one record per CDR3 protein. The data contain tens of thousands of distinct CDR3 sequences, just under 4% of them singletons. This clonotype was seen at least ten times. CDR3 size: 17 residues. Looked up from germline, CDR1 is LNHNV and CDR2 is YYDKDF (reference sequence). The germline V and J ends were trimmed by 0 bases and 2 bases, with 14 bases remaining between them. This receptor was obtained from a woman aged 40 to 49 with multiple sclerosis. The rearrangement joins TRBV15 to TRBJ1-5; a weak D match, TRBD1 (5 bases). The specimen was CD4+ T cells from blood. The CDR3 here is CATSRDRGRSGNQPQHF. The CDR3 DNA is TGTGCCACCAGCAGAGATCGGGGCAGATCTGGCAATCAGCCCCAGCATTTT.